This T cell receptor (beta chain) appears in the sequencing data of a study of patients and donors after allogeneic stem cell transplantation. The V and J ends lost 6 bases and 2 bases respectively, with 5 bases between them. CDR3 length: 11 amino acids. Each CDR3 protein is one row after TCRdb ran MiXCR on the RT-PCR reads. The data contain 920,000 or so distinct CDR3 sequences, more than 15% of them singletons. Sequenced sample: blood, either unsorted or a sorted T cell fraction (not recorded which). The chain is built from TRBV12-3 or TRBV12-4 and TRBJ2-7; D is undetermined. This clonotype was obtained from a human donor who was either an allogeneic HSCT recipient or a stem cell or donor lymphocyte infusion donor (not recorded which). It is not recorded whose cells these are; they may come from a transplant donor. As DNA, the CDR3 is TGTGCCAGCAGGCGTGCCTACGAGCAGTACTTC. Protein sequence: CASRRAYEQYF.